The 10 T cell receptor beta chains listed next were all sequenced from one sample in a study of blood T cells in healthy people across ages (dated by TCRdb to about 2015). Library construction relied on 5' RACE. The sequencer was an Illumina HiSeq 2500. A second PCR of 7 to 11 cycles was run with a J-beta primer mix and a sample-barcoded 5' primer. TCRdb trimmed public reads at Q25 via fastp, called clones via MiXCR and kept in-frame beta chains. Rows are unified per CDR3 protein, each entry keeping the most common DNA and genes. The sample table holds roughly 680,000 distinct CDR3 sequences, of which roughly half were seen once. Clones ranked in the top ten supply 13% of the sample. The sequencing input was blood. Every receptor here comes from a woman older than 75 in good health.

This clonotype was recorded at least ten times. The V and J genes are TRBV6-2 or TRBV6-3 and TRBJ2-1; the D gene is possibly TRBD1 (5 bases). V lost 2 bases and J lost 0, with 11 bases in between. The CDR3 is 16 amino acids. Germline CDR1 reads MNHEY; CDR2 reads SVGEGT. The CDR3 is CASSYGATNSYNEQFF. CDR3 nucleotides: TGTGCCAGCAGTTACGGGGCCACCAACTCCTACAATGAGCAGTTCTTC.

This clonotype was seen a handful of times. This sequence joins TRBV24-1 and TRBJ2-1, with D unresolved. The CDR3 consists of 14 residues. Trimming removed 0 bases from V and 5 bases from J, with 7 bases in between. Germline CDR1 reads KGHDR; CDR2 reads SFDVKD. The CDR3 DNA sequence: TGTGCCACCAGTGATTTGCTCCATAACAATGAGCAGTTCTTC. Translating gives CATSDLLHNNEQFF.

This sequence joins TRBV20-1 and TRBJ2-7; D is uncertain. Germline V gene lookup returns CDR1 DFQATT and CDR2 SNEGSKA (reference sequence). This CDR3 has 13 residues. V was shortened by 7 bases and J by 5 bases, with 18 bases between the two germline ends. DNA for the CDR3: TGCAGTGTTTCGGACCCTACAAAGAACGAGCAGTACTTC. This gives the protein CSVSDPTKNEQYF.

V usage is TRBV7-6 and J usage is TRBJ2-2; 15 bases fit TRBD2. Germline V lookup: CDR1 SGHVS, CDR2 FNYEAQ. The CDR3 consists of 19 residues. The trim removed 3 bases at V and 5 bases at J, leaving 10 bases unmatched. This CDR3 reads CASSFSPLGLAGGTGELFF. The CDR3 DNA follows: TGTGCCAGCAGCTTCTCCCCTTTGGGACTAGCGGGGGGTACCGGGGAGCTGTTTTTT. The full variable domain, with the rest looked up from reference TRBV7-6 and TRBJ2-2, is GAGVSQSPRYKVTKRGQDVALRCDPISGHVSLYWYRQALGQGPEFLTYFNYEAQQDKSGLPNDRFSAERPEGSISTLTIQRTEQRDSAMYRCASSFSPLGLAGGTGELFFGEGSRLTVL.

J is TRBJ2-5 and V is TRBV28, with a weak D call TRBD1 (5 bases). The germline V gene has CDR1 MDHEN and CDR2 SYDVKM. The CDR3 covers 12 residues. Trimming left V 2 bases short and J 7 bases short, with 8 bases between. The CDR3 DNA is TGTGCCAGCAGTTTACAGGGAACGACCCAGTACTTC. Translated: CASSLQGTTQYF. The entire variable domain, with the rest obtained from reference TRBV28 and TRBJ2-5, is as follows: DVKVTQSSRYLVKRTGEKVFLECVQDMDHENMFWYRQDPGLGLRLIYFSYDVKMKEKGDIPEGYSVSREKKERFSLILESASTNQTSMYLCASSLQGTTQYFGPGTRLLVL.

This clonotype was seen more than once but under ten times. CDR3 bases: TGTGCCAGCAGTGAAATTAGGACAGTTAGCACAGATACGCAGTATTTT. Translating it yields CASSEIRTVSTDTQYF. The V gene is TRBV2, the J gene TRBJ2-3; D possibly corresponds to TRBD1 (6 bases). The CDR3 contains 16 residues. V was cut by 2 bases and J by 0 bases, with 12 bases left in between. Germline values: CDR1 SNHLY, CDR2 FYNNEI. Together with reference TRBV2 and TRBJ2-3, the CDR3 gives the full variable domain: EPEVTQTPSHQVTQMGQEVILRCVPISNHLYFYWYRQILGQKVEFLVSFYNNEISEKSEIFDDQFSVERPDGSNFTLKIRSTKLEDSAMYFCASSEIRTVSTDTQYFGPGTRLTVL.

This clonotype occurred a few times. The chain is built from TRBV6-1 and TRBJ1-1, with D tentatively TRBD1 (5 bases). Trimming left V 2 bases short and J 4 bases short, with 8 bases between. The CDR3 is made up of 13 amino acids. CDR1 is MNHNS and CDR2 is SASEGT in the germline V gene. CDR3 region: CASSETGVTEAFF. CDR3 nucleotide sequence: TGTGCCAGCAGTGAAACGGGGGTCACTGAAGCTTTCTTT.

The chain is built from TRBV5-1 and TRBJ2-1, with TRBD1 matching 9 bases. Germline V CDR1 and CDR2: SGHRS, YFSETQ. The CDR3 extends over 12 amino acids. V gave up 5 bases and J gave up 8 bases; unmatched junction bases: 2. CDR3 nucleotide sequence: TGCGCCAGCAGGCGGACAGGGGATGAGCAGTTCTTC. As protein: CASRRTGDEQFF.

V gene TRBV5-1 combines with J gene TRBJ1-5; no reliable D call. The CDR3 consists of 15 residues. Germline loops: CDR1 SGHRS, CDR2 YFSETQ. The germline V and J ends were trimmed by 2 bases and 6 bases, with 15 bases remaining between them. The CDR3: CASSLVGGSTQPQHF. For the CDR3, the DNA is TGCGCCAGCAGCTTAGTCGGAGGGTCCACTCAGCCCCAGCATTTT. Combining the CDR3 with reference TRBV5-1 and TRBJ1-5 gives the whole variable domain KAGVTQTPRYLIKTRGQQVTLSCSPISGHRSVSWYQQTPGQGLQFLFEYFSETQRNKGNFPGRFSGRQFSNSRSEMNVSTLELGDSALYLCASSLVGGSTQPQHFGDGTRLSIL.

This clonotype was recorded a few times. V gene TRBV2 combines with J gene TRBJ2-2; no firm D call. The V and J ends lost 5 bases and 0 bases respectively, with 10 bases between them. This CDR3 region has 15 residues. The germline V gene encodes CDR1 SNHLY and CDR2 FYNNEI. The CDR3 DNA follows: TGTGCCAGCAGTATAGGACGATCGAACACCGGGGAGCTGTTTTTT. As protein: CASSIGRSNTGELFF.